This paragraph covers one T cell receptor beta chain sequence. The antigen is undetermined. The CDR3 totals 14 residues. The V end lost 7 bases, the J end lost 8 bases, and 20 bases lay between the germline ends. The sample is drawn from a study of CD8 T cells in Susac syndrome. Random hexamers primed reverse transcription of about 0.45 to 1 ug RNA. Amplification of the TCR beta CDR3 was carried out by immunoSEQ multiplex PCR, which spanned a total of 54 Vbeta and 13 Jbeta segments. TCRdb passed the immunoSEQ multiplex PCR reads through MiXCR, listing each CDR3 protein once. The sample holds 100,000 to 150,000 distinct CDR3 sequences, around 96% seen once. Healthy donors acted as controls, with matching for age and sex. The CD8+ and CD4+ T cells were isolated magnetically using a negative isolation approach, whereas the TEMRA cells were enriched by FACS. General study points: Only a relatively small number of individuals were included in the TCR sequencing and HLA analysis.

This sequence originates from a human donor in good health. The sample comprised CD4+ T cells from PBMCs. This rearrangement joins TRBV12-3 or TRBV12-4 to TRBJ1-2, with a weak D call TRBD1 (5 bases). The CDR3 reads CASTPGVGGEGYTF. CDR3 DNA sequence: TGTGCCAGCACCCCGGGAGTCGGGGGTGAGGGCTACACCTTC.